The T cell receptor beta chain under discussion was sequenced for a study of human T cells and chemical hapten exposure. Study overall: In the sensitization step, 2% DPC was placed on roughly 2 cm by roughly 2 cm of upper inner arm skin. Study results and caveats: DPC sensitization did not alter TCRs above 1 in 1000 frequency.

This clonotype was observed a few times. Its antigen remains unknown. Looked up from germline, CDR1 is MNHNY and CDR2 is SVGAGI (reference sequence). The J segment lost 6 bases and the V segment lost 1 base, leaving 3 bases of the junction unmatched. CDR3 length: 15 amino acids. Time point noted: pre-sensitization, week 0. Sample treatment: therapeutic diphenylcyclopropenone sensitization with weekly scalp DPC. Via MiXCR, TCRdb re-called the RACE reads, giving one row per CDR3 protein. The table records 85,000 to 90,000 distinct CDR3 sequences, 9.6% of them present only once. The sequence came from a woman aged 40 to 55 with alopecia areata. Some clones in this sample may be carry-over from other donors' samples. This chain uses TRBV6-6 with TRBJ2-1; 10 positions agree with TRBD2. This sample comprised whole blood, obtained in connection with sensitization to the hapten diphenylcyclopropenone (DPC). CDR3 sequence (DNA): TGTGCCAGCAGTTACTTACTAGCGGGACCCAATGAGCAGTTCTTC. This codes for CASSYLLAGPNEQFF.